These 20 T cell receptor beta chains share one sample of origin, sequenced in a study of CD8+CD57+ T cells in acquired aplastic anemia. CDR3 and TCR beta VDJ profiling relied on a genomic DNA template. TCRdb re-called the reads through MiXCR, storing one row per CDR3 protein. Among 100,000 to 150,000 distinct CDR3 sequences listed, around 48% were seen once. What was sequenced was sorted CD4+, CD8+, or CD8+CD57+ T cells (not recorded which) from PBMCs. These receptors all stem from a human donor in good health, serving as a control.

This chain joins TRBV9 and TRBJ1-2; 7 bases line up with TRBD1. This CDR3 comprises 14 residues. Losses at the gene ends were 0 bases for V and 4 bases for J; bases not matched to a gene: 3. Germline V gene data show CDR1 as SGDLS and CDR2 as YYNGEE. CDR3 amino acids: CASSVARGGYGYTF. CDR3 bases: TGTGCCAGCAGCGTAGCCAGGGGGGGCTATGGCTACACCTTC. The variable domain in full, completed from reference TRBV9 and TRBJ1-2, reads DSGVTQTPKHLITATGQRVTLRCSPRSGDLSVYWYQQSLDQGLQFLIQYYNGEERAKGNILERFSAQQFPDLHSELNLSSLELGDSALYFCASSVARGGYGYTFGSGTRLTVV.

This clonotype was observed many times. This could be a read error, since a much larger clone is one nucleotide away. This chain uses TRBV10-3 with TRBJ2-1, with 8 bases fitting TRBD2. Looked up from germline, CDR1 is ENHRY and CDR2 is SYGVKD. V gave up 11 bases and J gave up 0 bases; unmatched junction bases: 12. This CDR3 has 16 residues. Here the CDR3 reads CAASRGGGSSYNEQFF. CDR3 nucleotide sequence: TGTGCCGCCAGTCGGGGCGGGGGGTCCTCCTACAATGAGCAGTTCTTC.

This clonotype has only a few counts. CDR3 amino acids: CASSYPKQPQHF. CDR3 sequence (DNA): TGTGCCAGCAGTTACCCCAAACAGCCCCAGCATTTT. V usage is TRBV6-5 and J usage is TRBJ1-5; D gene uncertain. CDR1 MNHEY and CDR2 SVGAGI come from the germline V gene. The CDR3 totals 12 residues. V was cut by 2 bases and J by 7 bases, with 6 bases left in between.

The CDR3 DNA reads TGTGCCAGCAGCGTGTCCGGACTAGCGGGGGGGCGTAGCGGGGAGCTGTTTTTT. Amino acids: CASSVSGLAGGRSGELFF. The rearrangement links TRBV9 to TRBJ2-2, with 15 bases lining up with TRBD2. J gave up 7 bases and V 2 bases, and 9 bases lay outside the gene matches. Germline loops: CDR1 SGDLS, CDR2 YYNGEE. The CDR3 spans 18 residues.

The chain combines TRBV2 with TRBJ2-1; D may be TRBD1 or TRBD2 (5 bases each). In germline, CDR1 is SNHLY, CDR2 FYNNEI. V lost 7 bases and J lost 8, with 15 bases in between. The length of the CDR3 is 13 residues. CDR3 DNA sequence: TGTGCCAGCAATTTCCAGGGTAGCGATGAGCAGTTCTTC. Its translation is CASNFQGSDEQFF.

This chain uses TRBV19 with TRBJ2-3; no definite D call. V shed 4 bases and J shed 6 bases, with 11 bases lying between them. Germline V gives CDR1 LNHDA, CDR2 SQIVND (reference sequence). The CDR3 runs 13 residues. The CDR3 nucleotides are TGTGCCAGTAGTACTCAACAGACCGATACGCAGTATTTT. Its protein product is CASSTQQTDTQYF.

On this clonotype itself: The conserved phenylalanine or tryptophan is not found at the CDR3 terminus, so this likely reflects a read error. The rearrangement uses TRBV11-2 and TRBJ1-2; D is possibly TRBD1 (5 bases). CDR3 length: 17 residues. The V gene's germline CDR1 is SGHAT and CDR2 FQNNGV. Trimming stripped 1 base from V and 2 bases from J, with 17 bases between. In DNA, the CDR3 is TGTGCCAGCAGCTTAGGGACGCGGGACCGATCCAACTATGGCTACACCCTC. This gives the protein CASSLGTRDRSNYGYTL.

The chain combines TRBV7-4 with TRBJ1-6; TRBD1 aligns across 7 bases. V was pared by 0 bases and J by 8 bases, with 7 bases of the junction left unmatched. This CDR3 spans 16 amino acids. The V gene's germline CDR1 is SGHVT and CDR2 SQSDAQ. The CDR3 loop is CASSLAVGQRYSPLHF. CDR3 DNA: TGTGCCAGCAGCTTAGCGGTGGGACAGCGATATTCACCCCTCCACTTT.

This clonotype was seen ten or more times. In nucleotides, the CDR3 is TGTGCCAGTAGTATGAACGGGCAGGGCATCCTAAGCAATCAGCCCCAGCATTTT. It translates to CASSMNGQGILSNQPQHF. The gene calls are TRBV19 and TRBJ1-5, with a tentative D call TRBD1 (5 bases). V was pared by 3 bases and J by 1 base, with 19 bases between. This CDR3 comprises 18 residues. Germline values: CDR1 LNHDA, CDR2 SQIVND (reference sequence).

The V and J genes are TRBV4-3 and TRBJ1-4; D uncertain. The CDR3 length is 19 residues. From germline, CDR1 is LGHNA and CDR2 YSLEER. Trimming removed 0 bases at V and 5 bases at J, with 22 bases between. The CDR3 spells CASSQDFSGRPINNEKLFF. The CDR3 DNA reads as TGCGCCAGCAGCCAAGATTTCTCGGGCAGGCCTATAAACAATGAAAAACTGTTTTTT.

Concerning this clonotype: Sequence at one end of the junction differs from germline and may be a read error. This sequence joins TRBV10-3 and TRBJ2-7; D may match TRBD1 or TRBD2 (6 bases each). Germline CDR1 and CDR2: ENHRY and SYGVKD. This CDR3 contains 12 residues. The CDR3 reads CAARGLAYEQYF. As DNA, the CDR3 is TGCGCCGCTCGGGGGCTGGCCTACGAGCAGTACTTC.

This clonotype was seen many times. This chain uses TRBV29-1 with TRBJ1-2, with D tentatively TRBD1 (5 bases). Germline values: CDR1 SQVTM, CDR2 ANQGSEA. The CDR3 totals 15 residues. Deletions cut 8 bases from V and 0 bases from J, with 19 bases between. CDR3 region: CSSGGGSAANYGYTF. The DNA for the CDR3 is TGCAGCTCCGGGGGGGGATCAGCAGCTAACTATGGCTACACCTTC.

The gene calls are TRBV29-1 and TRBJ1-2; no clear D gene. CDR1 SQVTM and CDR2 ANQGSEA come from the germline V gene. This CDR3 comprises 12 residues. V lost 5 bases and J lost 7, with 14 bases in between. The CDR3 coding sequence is TGCAGCGTTCGGACCGGGGTGAGTGGCTACACCTTC. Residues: CSVRTGVSGYTF.

The CDR3: CASGFGGSSNQPQHF. Written as DNA, the CDR3 is TGTGCTAGTGGTTTCGGGGGCAGCAGCAATCAGCCCCAGCATTTT. The chain has TRBV12-5 and TRBJ1-5; possible D gene TRBD1, 6 bases. Germline lookup yields CDR1 LGHNT and CDR2 FRNRAP. Trimming removed 3 bases at V and 1 base at J, with 10 bases between. The CDR3 extends over 15 amino acids. Supplemented by reference TRBV12-5 and TRBJ1-5, the full variable domain reads DARVTQTPRHKVTEMGQEVTMRCQPILGHNTVFWYRQTMMQGLELLAYFRNRAPLDDSGMPKDRFSAEMPDATLATLKIQPSEPRDSAVYFCASGFGGSSNQPQHFGDGTRLSIL.

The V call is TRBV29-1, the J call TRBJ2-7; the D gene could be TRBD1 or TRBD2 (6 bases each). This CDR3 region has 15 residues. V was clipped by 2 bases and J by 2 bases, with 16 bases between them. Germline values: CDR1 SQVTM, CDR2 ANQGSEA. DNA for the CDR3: TGCAGCGTTGAATCAAACGGGGGCCCTGCCTACGAGCAGTACTTC. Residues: CSVESNGGPAYEQYF.

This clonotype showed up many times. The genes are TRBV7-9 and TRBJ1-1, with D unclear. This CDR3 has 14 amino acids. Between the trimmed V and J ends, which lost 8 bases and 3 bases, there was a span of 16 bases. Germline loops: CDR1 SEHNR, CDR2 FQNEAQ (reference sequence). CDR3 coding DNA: TGTGCCAGCGGTTTTCCGGCGGGCTACACTGAAGCTTTCTTT. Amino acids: CASGFPAGYTEAFF. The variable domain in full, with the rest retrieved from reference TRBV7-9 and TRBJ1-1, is DTGVSQNPRHKITKRGQNVTFRCDPISEHNRLYWYRQTLGQGPEFLTYFQNEAQLEKSRLLSDRFSAERPKGSFSTLEIQRTEQGDSAMYLCASGFPAGYTEAFFGQGTRLTVV.

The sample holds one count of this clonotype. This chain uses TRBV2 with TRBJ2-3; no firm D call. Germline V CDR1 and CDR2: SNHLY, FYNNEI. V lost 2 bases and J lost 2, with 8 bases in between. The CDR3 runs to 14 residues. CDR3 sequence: CASSESAVTDTQYF. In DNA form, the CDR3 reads TGTGCCAGCAGTGAAAGTGCCGTCACAGATACGCAGTATTTT.

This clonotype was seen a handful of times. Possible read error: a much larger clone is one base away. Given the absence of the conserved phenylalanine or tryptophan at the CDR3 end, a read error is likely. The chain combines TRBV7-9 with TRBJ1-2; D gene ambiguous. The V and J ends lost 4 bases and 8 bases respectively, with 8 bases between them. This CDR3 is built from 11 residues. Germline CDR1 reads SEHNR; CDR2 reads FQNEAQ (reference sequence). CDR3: CASSSDVGYTL. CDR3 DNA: TGTGCCAGCAGCTCCGACGTGGGCTACACCCTC.

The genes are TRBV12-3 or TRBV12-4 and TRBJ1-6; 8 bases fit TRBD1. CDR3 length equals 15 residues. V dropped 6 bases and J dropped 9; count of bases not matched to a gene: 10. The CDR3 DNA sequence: TGTGCCAGCAGCCCCTTGACAGGGGTCAGTTCACCCCTCCACTTT. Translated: CASSPLTGVSSPLHF.

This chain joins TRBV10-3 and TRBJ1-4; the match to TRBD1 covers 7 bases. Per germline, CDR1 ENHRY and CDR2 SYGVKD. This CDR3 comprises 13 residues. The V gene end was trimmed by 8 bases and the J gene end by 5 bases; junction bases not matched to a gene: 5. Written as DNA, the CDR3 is TGTGCCATCCGCAAGACAGGGAATGAAAAACTGTTTTTT. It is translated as CAIRKTGNEKLFF.